The T cell receptor beta chain described here comes from a study of blood T cell repertoires in COVID-19. Study at large: COVID-19 samples collected from the United States, Italy and Spain covered acute and convalescent phases. Nucleic acid was either cDNA or gDNA, and it came from T cells, B-cell-depleted T cells, or PBMCs.

Original processing notes: Reference gene primers were amplified, and this amplification served to estimate nucleated cell counts. Sequenced by immunoSEQ multiplex PCR; TCRdb stores in-frame clones only, minus some. For V, J and clone size, that table is used; D and trimming come from the DNA. The repertoire holds over 350,000 clones, with 88% as singletons. Germline trimming cut 2 bases from V and 5 bases from J; bases unmatched to any gene: 5. The germline V gene encodes CDR1 KGHDR and CDR2 SFDVKD. This CDR3 spans 15 amino acids. Self-reported history from a screening survey and questionnaire set each donor's cohort.

This rearrangement joins TRBV24-1 to TRBJ2-1; the match to TRBD1 covers 7 bases. The receptor was derived from a woman in her 30s with acute COVID-19. The sequenced material came from PBMCs or T cells enriched from blood (not recorded which). CDR3 in amino acids: CATSDSPTGNNEQFF. The DNA of the CDR3 is TGTGCCACCAGTGATTCCCCGACAGGGAACAATGAGCAGTTCTTC.